A single sample is the source of the 8 T cell receptor beta chains below, sequenced in a study of breast tumors, draining lymph nodes, adjacent tissues (TCRdb year 2016). The lymph node samples were taken from the axillary draining lymph nodes of breast cancer patients. Library method: multiplex PCR. TCRdb records Illumina HiSeq 2000 as the sequencer. TCRdb trimmed the raw reads at Q25, called clones with MiXCR and kept productive beta chains. CDR3 protein sequences are deduplicated, and each keeps its most common genes and DNA. This sample holds over 250,000 distinct CDR3 sequences; more than 30% were observed only once. Of the sample, 1.1% is held by the ten largest clones. The sample taken for sequencing was axillary lymph node tissue. The receptors derive from a female donor with breast cancer. Some clones in this sample may be carry-over from other donors' samples.

This clonotype has a count of ten or more. The chain links TRBV2 to TRBJ2-3, with unresolved D. The V end lost 3 bases, the J end lost 4 bases, and 5 bases lay between the germline ends. Germline V gene sequence: CDR1 SNHLY, CDR2 FYNNEI. The CDR3 is 12 residues long. The CDR3 is CASSDDSDTQYF. CDR3 DNA: TGTGCCAGCAGTGATGACTCAGATACGCAGTATTTT.

This clonotype was seen more than once but under ten times. V is TRBV28 and J is TRBJ2-1, with 7 bases identical to TRBD2. V gave up 5 bases and J gave up 8 bases; unmatched junction bases: 9. The CDR3 runs 14 residues. Germline V gene lookup returns CDR1 MDHEN and CDR2 SYDVKM. The CDR3 loop reads CASSVLGLDDEQFF. In nucleotides, the CDR3 is TGTGCCAGCAGTGTACTAGGACTAGACGATGAGCAGTTCTTC.

V is TRBV7-2 and J is TRBJ2-7; 7 bases fit TRBD2. Germline V CDR1 and CDR2: SGHTA, FQGNSA. The CDR3 extends over 16 amino acids. J gave up 9 bases and V 8 bases, and 22 bases lay outside the gene matches. DNA for the CDR3: TGTGCCAGCTCACCTAGGGACTATCGGGAACTGATGGGGCAGTACTTC. This gives the protein CASSPRDYRELMGQYF. The variable domain in full, completed from reference TRBV7-2 and TRBJ2-7, reads GAGVSQSPSNKVTEKGKDVELRCDPISGHTALYWYRQSLGQGLEFLIYFQGNSAPDKSGLPSDRFSAERTGGSVSTLTIQRTQQEDSAVYLCASSPRDYRELMGQYFGPGTRLTVT.

In its sample, this clonotype was seen many times. The chain joins TRBV5-6 to TRBJ1-2; TRBD1 is a possible D gene (6 bases). CDR1 is SGHDT and CDR2 is YYEEEE in the germline V gene. V was cut by 9 bases and J by 6 bases, with 18 bases left in between. The CDR3 spans 13 residues. CDR3 in amino acids: CAIPRPGADGYTF. The CDR3 nucleotides are TGTGCCATACCGAGACCGGGGGCGGATGGCTACACCTTC.

A remark on this clonotype: The missing conserved phenylalanine or tryptophan at the end of this CDR3 makes a read error likely. V usage is TRBV6-5 and J usage is TRBJ1-5; D unclear. V dropped 4 bases and J dropped 2 bases, with 12 bases sitting between them. The length of the CDR3 is 15 residues. CDR1 and CDR2 from the germline V gene are MNHEY and SVGAGI. This CDR3 is CASSSSYSRNQPQHS. The CDR3 bases are TGTGCCAGCAGTTCCTCGTACAGCCGCAATCAGCCCCAGCATTCT.

This clonotype was found many times. The J gene is TRBJ2-7, the V gene TRBV5-1, with D perhaps TRBD2 (5 bases). V was clipped by 5 bases and J by 5 bases, with 20 bases between them. CDR1 SGHRS and CDR2 YFSETQ come from the germline V gene. The CDR3 sequence is 15 residues long. CDR3 region: CASSFPGLSGNEQYF. In nucleotides, the CDR3 is TGCGCCAGCAGTTTTCCGGGGTTAAGCGGAAACGAGCAGTACTTC.

As regards this clonotype: A read error is likely, as this CDR3 ends without the conserved phenylalanine or tryptophan. The chain combines TRBV12-3 or TRBV12-4 with TRBJ2-7; either TRBD1 or TRBD2 may supply D (6 bases each). Trimming stripped 0 bases from V and 6 bases from J, with 18 bases between. The CDR3 loop spans 16 amino acids. Here the CDR3 reads CASSLAITGTGAEQYL. The CDR3 DNA follows: TGTGCCAGCAGTTTAGCAATCACAGGGACTGGGGCCGAGCAGTACCTC.

A single count supports this clonotype. At one end, the junction sequence differs from germline, possibly due to a read error. The rearrangement joins TRBV9 to TRBJ2-1, with 8 bases that match TRBD2. CDR3 length: 14 residues. CDR1 and CDR2 from the germline V gene are SGDLS and YYNGEE. The CDR3 DNA reads as TGTGCCAGCAGCGTAGGTATTAGCGGGAATGAGCAGCCCTTC. Its protein is CASSVGISGNEQPF.